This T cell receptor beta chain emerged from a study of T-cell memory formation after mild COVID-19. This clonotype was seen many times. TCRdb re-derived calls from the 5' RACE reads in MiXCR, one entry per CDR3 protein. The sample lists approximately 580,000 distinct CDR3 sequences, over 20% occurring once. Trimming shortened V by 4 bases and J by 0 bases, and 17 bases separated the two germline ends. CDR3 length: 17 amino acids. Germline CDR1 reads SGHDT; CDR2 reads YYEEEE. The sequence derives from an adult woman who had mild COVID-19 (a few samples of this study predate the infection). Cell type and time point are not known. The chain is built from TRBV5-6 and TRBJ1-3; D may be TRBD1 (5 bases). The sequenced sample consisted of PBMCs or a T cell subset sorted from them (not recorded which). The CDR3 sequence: CASSRPEDTLSGNTIYF. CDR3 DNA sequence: TGTGCCAGCAGCCGGCCAGAGGACACGCTCTCTGGAAACACCATATATTTT.